The next 11 T cell receptor beta chains were all read from a single sample in a study of spatial heterogeneity in lung cancer. A single record per CDR3 protein comes from TCRdb applying MiXCR to the 5' RACE reads. The table has 9,500 to 12,000 distinct CDR3 sequences, 5.5% to 7% seen once. This sample's time point: sample taken at primary tumor resection. The material sequenced was PBMCs, taken at surgery. Receptors originate from a male donor with early-stage non-small cell lung cancer.

This clonotype was seen a handful of times. The chain is built from TRBV19 and TRBJ2-6, with 12 bases matching TRBD1. Per the germline V gene, CDR1 is LNHDA and CDR2 is SQIVND (reference sequence). V was clipped by 5 bases and J by 3 bases; unmatched bases: 8. The CDR3 length is 18 residues. For the CDR3, the DNA is TGTGCCAGTAGTGAGGGACAGGGGGCTTTGTTTGGGGCCAACGTCCTGACTTTC. Translated, it gives CASSEGQGALFGANVLTF.

This clonotype has only a few counts. The chain combines TRBV6-1 with TRBJ2-5; 7 nucleotides align to TRBD2. The CDR3 consists of 16 residues. Germline-derived CDR1 and CDR2 are MNHNS and SASEGT. Trimming removed 0 bases from V and 5 bases from J; junction bases left unmatched: 9. CDR3 residues: CASSEALAGAGETQYF. The CDR3 DNA follows: TGTGCCAGCAGTGAAGCCCTGGCGGGAGCGGGGGAGACCCAGTACTTC.

The sample holds many counts of this clonotype. The V gene is TRBV6-5, the J gene TRBJ1-5, with D hard to call. The CDR3 sequence is 15 residues long. Germline values: CDR1 MNHEY, CDR2 SVGAGI. Trimming removed 6 bases at V and 2 bases at J, with 14 bases between. CDR3 bases: TGTGCCAGCAGCACGGCGGGTGGGGGCAATCAGCCCCAGCATTTT. Amino acid sequence: CASSTAGGGNQPQHF.

This clonotype was observed many times. The chain couples TRBV6-2 or TRBV6-3 to TRBJ2-3; a weak D match, TRBD1 (6 bases). Germline V gene lookup returns CDR1 MNHEY and CDR2 SVGEGT. This CDR3 has 14 residues. The V gene lost 2 bases and the J gene lost 1 base, with 7 bases spanning the gap. In DNA form, the CDR3 reads TGTGCCAGCAGTTACGAGGGGGGCACAGATACGCAGTATTTT. It codes for CASSYEGGTDTQYF.

This chain links TRBV29-1 with TRBJ1-1; perhaps TRBD1 as D (6 bases). Germline V gene data show CDR1 as SQVTM and CDR2 as ANQGSEA. This CDR3 is built from 11 residues. The V gene lost 6 bases and the J gene lost 5 bases, with 10 bases spanning the gap. CDR3: CSVMGATEAFF. The CDR3 bases are TGCAGCGTGATGGGGGCAACTGAAGCTTTCTTT.

This clonotype is judged medium-sized. V gene TRBV4-3 combines with J gene TRBJ2-6, with TRBD1 identical over 7 bases. The germline V gene has CDR1 LGHNA and CDR2 YSLEER. J lost 1 base, V lost 2 bases, and 2 bases had no gene match. The length of the CDR3 is 16 residues. The CDR3: CASSQKTGSGANVLTF. CDR3 coding DNA: TGCGCCAGCAGCCAAAAGACAGGGTCTGGGGCCAACGTCCTGACTTTC.

In its sample, this clonotype ranks as medium-sized. The chain couples TRBV7-9 to TRBJ1-1; D unclear. The CDR3 consists of 13 residues. Trimming cost V 5 bases and J 6 bases, with 13 bases left between them. Germline V gene lookup returns CDR1 SEHNR and CDR2 FQNEAQ (reference sequence). The CDR3 protein is CASSPVTNPEAFF. The CDR3 nucleotides are TGTGCCAGCAGCCCCGTCACAAACCCTGAAGCTTTCTTT.

The table lists this clonotype with many counts. The J gene is TRBJ2-1, the V gene TRBV5-6; 8 bases fit TRBD2. Germline V gene sequence: CDR1 SGHDT, CDR2 YYEEEE. Losses at the gene ends were 6 bases for V and 7 bases for J; bases not matched to a gene: 15. CDR3 length: 16 amino acids. The CDR3 sequence is CASTPASGSSLNEQFF. The CDR3 nucleotides read TGTGCCAGCACCCCCGCGAGCGGGAGTTCTTTGAATGAGCAGTTCTTC. The full variable domain, with the rest looked up from reference TRBV5-6 and TRBJ2-1, is DAGVTQSPTHLIKTRGQQVTLRCSPKSGHDTVSWYQQALGQGPQFIFQYYEEEERQRGNFPDRFSGHQFPNYSSELNVNALLLGDSALYLCASTPASGSSLNEQFFGPGTRLTVL.

This clonotype has a count of ten or more. This chain joins TRBV12-2 and TRBJ2-7; the D segment call TRBD1 is taken from the table without a DNA check. TRBV12-2 is marked as a pseudogene. The length of the CDR3 is 14 residues. This CDR3 reads CASRLVTGGYEQYF. The CDR3 region has the DNA TGTGCAAGTCGCTTAGTCACAGGGGGCTACGAGCAGTACTTC.

This clonotype was seen many times. V gene TRBV7-2 combines with J gene TRBJ2-1; 8 bases line up with TRBD2. The CDR3 runs 15 residues. Per the germline V gene, CDR1 is SGHTA and CDR2 is FQGNSA. J gave up 7 bases and V 1 base, and 6 bases lay outside the gene matches. The CDR3 region has the DNA TGTGCCAGCAGCTTAGACGGCGGGGGGTGGAATGAGCAGTTCTTC. This gives the protein CASSLDGGGWNEQFF.

This clonotype was recorded many times. CDR3 amino acids: CASSLGRRGLISGNTIYF. As DNA, the CDR3 is TGTGCCAGCAGCTTGGGTCGAAGGGGCTTGATCTCTGGAAACACCATATATTTT. V usage is TRBV7-8 and J usage is TRBJ1-3; possibly TRBD1 for D (5 bases). Trimming removed 3 bases from V and 0 bases from J, with 18 bases in between. CDR1 is SGHVS, CDR2 FQNEAQ, per germline. The CDR3 totals 18 residues.